The sequence of this TCR beta chain was determined in a study of early T cells in non-severe SARS-CoV-2 infection. Study-wide results and caveats: Clonotype matching in VDJdb favored anti-spike CD8 responses and did not capture private and CD4 specificities.

Molecules of cDNA were individually given unique molecular identifiers that were attached to them. MiXCR, applied by TCRdb to the 5' RACE reads, yields one record per CDR3 protein. This table has about 55,000 distinct CDR3 sequences, 15% appearing once. This CDR3 has 14 amino acids. Germline lookup yields CDR1 DFQATT and CDR2 SNEGSKA (reference sequence). V shed 3 bases and J shed 4 bases, with 14 bases lying between them. Concerning this clonotype: Its antigen is still unknown.

The TCR was taken from an adult who was a healthcare worker with PCR-confirmed SARS-CoV-2 infection or an uninfected control (not recorded which). The chain employs TRBV20-1 and TRBJ2-3; the D gene could be TRBD1 or TRBD2 (5 bases each). This specimen consisted of whole blood, obtained at baseline. The CDR3 is CSARGTQGADTQYF. In nucleotides, the CDR3 is TGCAGTGCTAGGGGGACCCAAGGCGCAGATACGCAGTATTTT.